Listed below are T cell receptor beta chains from one sample, sequenced in a study of shared clonotypes between healthy human individuals. TCRdb keeps only in-frame clones here, not all; method: immunoSEQ multiplex PCR. The repertoire holds around 500,000 clones, with around 85% as singletons. The specimen was PBMCs. The source of these receptors is a woman between 40 and 55 years old in good health. Some clones in this sample may be carry-over from other donors' samples. Both conserved end residues are part of each CDR3. A D gene is named only where the DNA matches it firmly. Clone size is not always given. Where it is, it says once, few, many or a class for expanded clones.

cdr3_aa,cdr3_nt,j_call,v_call,clone_size,d_call
CASSPGSRLPQHF,TGTGCCAGTAGTCCGGGCTCACGATTGCCCCAGCATTTT,TRBJ1-5,TRBV19,.,.
CASSPSTGAQGYTF,TGTGCCAGCAGTCCCTCCACGGGGGCACAGGGCTACACCTTC,TRBJ1-2,TRBV25-1,.,.
CASSLVLAGPGELFF,TGTGCCAGCAGCTTAGTACTAGCGGGACCCGGGGAGCTGTTTTTT,TRBJ2-2,TRBV11-2,few,TRBD2
CASRKRTGIGEKLFF,TGTGCCAGCAGAAAACGGACAGGGATAGGAGAAAAACTGTTTTTT,TRBJ1-4,TRBV6-5,.,TRBD1
CASSNGQMNTEAFF,TGTGCCAGCAGTAATGGACAGATGAACACTGAAGCTTTCTTT,TRBJ1-1,TRBV11-2,.,.
CASGDRSREGEQFF,TGTGCCAGTGGAGACCGGAGCCGGGAGGGTGAGCAGTTCTTC,TRBJ2-1,TRBV19,.,TRBD2
CASSLDGSPGDTQYF,TGTGCCAGCAGCTTAGACGGGAGCCCCGGCGATACGCAGTATTTT,TRBJ2-3,TRBV7-7,.,.
CAISERTSGAYEQYF,TGTGCCATCAGTGAACGGACTAGCGGGGCCTACGAGCAGTACTTC,TRBJ2-7,TRBV10-3,.,TRBD2
CASSLGQRNTEAFF,TGCGCCAGCAGCCTGGGACAAAGGAACACTGAAGCTTTCTTT,TRBJ1-1,TRBV4-1,.,.
CATSLSGPYGYTF,TGTGCCACCAGCCTATCCGGGCCCTATGGCTACACCTTC,TRBJ1-2,TRBV15,.,.
CASSFNTYNEQFF,TGTGCCAGCAGCTTTAACACATACAATGAGCAGTTCTTC,TRBJ2-1,TRBV7-2,.,.
CASSVRLQETQYF,TGTGCCAGCAGCGTCAGGCTCCAAGAGACCCAGTACTTC,TRBJ2-5,TRBV9,.,.
CAIKGHLTGELFF,TGTGCCATCAAGGGACACCTCACCGGGGAGCTGTTTTTT,TRBJ2-2,TRBV10-3,.,.
CASAGTPSYNEQFF,TGTGCCAGCGCGGGAACCCCTTCCTACAATGAGCAGTTCTTC,TRBJ2-1,TRBV7-2,.,.
CASSEFVNEQFF,TGTGCCAGCAGTGAATTCGTAAATGAGCAGTTCTTC,TRBJ2-1,TRBV25-1,.,.